This entry is about one T cell receptor beta chain. Its antigen remains unidentified. The PCR made use of 60 Vbeta and 13 Jbeta primers. Assay: immunoSEQ multiplex PCR; the TCRdb copy retains only in-frame clones and omits some. Of some 180,000 clones in the sample, around 80% were seen once. The sample belongs to a study of cytomegalovirus exposure and HLA in healthy donors. Notes on the study in general: An analysis done earlier found most TCR beta V segments productive about 90% or about 30% of the time. In a later analysis, donors in an Asian-associated ancestry cluster reportedly had fewer N-insertions in productive TCRs than the cohort mean.

Germline CDR1 SQVTM, CDR2 ANQGSEA. The V end lost 4 bases, the J end lost 9 bases, and 16 bases lay between the germline ends. The CDR3 covers 13 residues. The sequence was collected from a woman aged 25-40 years in good health and CMV-seropositive. The sequencing input was PBMCs. The V gene is TRBV29-1, the J gene TRBJ2-1; tentative D call: TRBD1 (5 bases). The CDR3 bases are TGCAGCGTTGCAAGTGGGGCCTGGGGTGAGCAGTTCTTC. Its protein product is CSVASGAWGEQFF.